A selection of T cell receptor beta chains follows, all from one sample in a study of response to subunit inactivated influenza vaccine. TCRdb processed the RT-PCR reads anew with MiXCR; each CDR3 protein has one entry. The table has under 550,000 distinct CDR3 sequences, approximately 7.1% seen once. This specimen consisted of PBMCs from blood, obtained approximately 25 months after vaccination. The receptor set was obtained from a man between 50 and 75 years old who received an inactivated influenza vaccine. The conserved cysteine and the conserved F or W are not part of the CDR3 here. Each record gives: D gene, V gene, CDR3 protein. D genes are given only for firm matches.

TRBD2 | TRBV20-1 | SASSLISGGKTQY
- | TRBV18 | ASSPRFSYGARARNERF
- | TRBV5-6 | ASSLVGHQSSYEQY
TRBD1 | TRBV2 | ASSEGTGVTYEQY
- | TRBV7-9 | ASSLDIAAVAGSEQF
- | TRBV12-3/TRBV12-4 | ASSLQTGNEQF
TRBD2 | TRBV5-1 | ASSLAGTSGVHRY
- | TRBV28 | ASSLGTYPEQY
TRBD1 | TRBV5-1 | ASSLGTGWDTEAF
- | TRBV5-5 | ASSYPPQNEQY
- | TRBV2 | ASSRGLGNTIY
TRBD1 | TRBV29-1 | SGLTGLGEQY
- | TRBV7-7 | ASSLGRTVRGETQY
- | TRBV5-1 | ASSMDASSDTQY
TRBD2 | TRBV24-1 | ATSEIRASGSQETQY
- | TRBV29-1 | SVGGPNQPQH
- | TRBV11-2 | ASSLTMRGVDEKLF
- | TRBV6-5 | ASSLFPENTGELF
TRBD1 | TRBV5-1 | ASSRDSPMGSPLH
- | TRBV7-8 | ASSLAVIDNTEAF
- | TRBV30 | AWSGGTEGAKNIQY
- | TRBV30 | AWTPRTPNTEAF
- | TRBV18 | ASSRGISGETQY
TRBD2 | TRBV2 | ASSEVAGGPI
TRBD1 | TRBV20-1 | SAQGGNTEAF
- | TRBV5-1 | ASSLSTGTPHGYT
- | TRBV5-1 | ASSSGDPLRDTEAF
- | TRBV3-1 | ASSQEVGNTEAF
- | TRBV4-3 | ASSQEYGGTDTQY
- | TRBV12-3/TRBV12-4 | ASSLSGHNGYT
TRBD1 | TRBV29-1 | SVTTGDAEAF
TRBD1 | TRBV7-9 | ASSLWTGGEETQY
TRBD1 | TRBV5-1 | ASSFEIGGAGDEQF
- | TRBV20-1 | REGSLNTEAF
TRBD1 | TRBV9 | ASSVSDRARGNEQF
- | TRBV4-1 | ASSQEKIGNTEAF
TRBD1 | TRBV27 | ASPLRDRGCITEAF
- | TRBV3-1 | ASSQEGQGNNEQF
- | TRBV5-1 | ASSLAVAENEQF
- | TRBV5-1 | ASSQGAQNYGYT
- | TRBV5-1 | ASGQGPQTYEQY
TRBD2 | TRBV10-3 | AISAGTSPYNEQF
- | TRBV10-3 | AISSPGRDQPQH
TRBD2 | TRBV15 | ATGGTSGRARQF
TRBD1 | TRBV6-2/TRBV6-3 | ASSSFGQGAYEQY
- | TRBV28 | ASRSGGQPQH
- | TRBV9 | ASSVDLAPSYNEQF